Following are 10 T cell receptor beta chains from one sample sequenced in a study of cytomegalovirus exposure and HLA in healthy donors (dated by TCRdb to the late 2010s). The method was the immunoSEQ multiplex PCR assay. TCRdb took over this immuneACCESS table, retaining in-frame rearrangements with V and J assigned. Such tables are incomplete; in checked studies, under half of the missing clones stem from an unresolved V gene, and the remainder is unexplained. A total of about 88,000 clones appear in this sample, approximately 88% of them only once. The ten top clones hold 9% to 14% of the sample. The sample comprised PBMCs. The receptors here all came from a woman younger than 30 in good health and CMV-seropositive.

This sequence joins TRBV6-6 and TRBJ1-4; D possibly corresponds to TRBD1 (5 bases). V lost 3 bases, J lost 5 bases, and 13 bases lay in between. The germline gives CDR1 MNHNY, CDR2 SVGAGI (reference sequence). The CDR3 is 15 residues long. Here the CDR3 reads CASSYDGGGNEKLFF. For the CDR3, the DNA is TGTGCCAGCAGTTATGATGGGGGGGGGAATGAAAAACTGTTTTTT.

The chain has TRBV7-3 and TRBJ2-1; 10 bases fit TRBD2. CDR1 is SGHTA and CDR2 is FQGTGA in the germline V gene. The CDR3 has 16 amino acids. The junction had 4 bases not matched to a gene; V was cut back by 5 bases and J by 0 bases. CDR3 sequence (DNA): TGTGCCAGCAGCCCACTAGCGGGGAGCTCCTACAATGAGCAGTTCTTC. This encodes CASSPLAGSSYNEQFF.

The chain links TRBV19 to TRBJ1-5; no clear D. Trimming took off 5 bases at V and 0 bases at J, with 8 bases between the two ends. The length of the CDR3 is 14 residues. Germline V CDR1 and CDR2: LNHDA, SQIVND (reference sequence). The CDR3 bases are TGTGCCAGTAGTGCGGCAATTAGCAATCAGCCCCAGCATTTT. Translation: CASSAAISNQPQHF.

The J gene is TRBJ1-6, the V gene TRBV28, with no clear D. V was trimmed by 5 bases and J by 10 bases, leaving 12 bases between them. CDR3 length equals 13 residues. Germline CDR1 and CDR2: MDHEN and SYDVKM. CDR3 in amino acids: CASSREGVSPLHF. CDR3 nucleotide sequence: TGTGCCAGCAGTCGAGAGGGAGTCTCACCCCTCCACTTT.

This chain connects TRBV6-5 to TRBJ1-5; TRBD1 might be the D (5 bases). V lost 0 bases to trimming and J lost 1 base, with 7 bases between them. The CDR3 extends over 15 amino acids. Germline CDR1 and CDR2: MNHEY and SVGAGI. The CDR3 DNA reads TGTGCCAGCAGTTACTCGGGGGGGAGCAATCAGCCCCAGCATTTT. Its protein product is CASSYSGGSNQPQHF.

This clone was detected only once. The rearrangement joins TRBV7-9 to TRBJ2-7; TRBD1 matches 9 bases. Germline V gene lookup returns CDR1 SEHNR and CDR2 FQNEAQ (reference sequence). V was clipped by 5 bases and J by 0 bases; unmatched bases: 2. There are 14 residues in the CDR3. As DNA, the CDR3 is TGTGCCAGCAGCCAGACAGGGGGCTCCTACGAGCAGTACTTC. This sequence encodes CASSQTGGSYEQYF.

V is TRBV5-1 and J is TRBJ2-3; 8 nucleotides line up with TRBD1. The CDR3 totals 16 residues. V dropped 4 bases and J dropped 6; count of bases not matched to a gene: 13. Germline CDR1 SGHRS, CDR2 YFSETQ. The CDR3 DNA reads as TGCGCCAGCAGCATCGACAGGGGAGGCCGTGGTGATACGCAGTATTTT. It yields the protein CASSIDRGGRGDTQYF.

The J gene is TRBJ1-6, the V gene TRBV4-1; 7 bases map to TRBD1. V gave up 3 bases and J gave up 6 bases; unmatched junction bases: 5. Per germline, CDR1 MGHRA and CDR2 YSYEKL. This CDR3 has 15 residues. CDR3 in DNA: TGCGCCAGCAGCCATACCGGGACAGTTAATTCACCCCTCCACTTT. As protein: CASSHTGTVNSPLHF.

CDR3 in DNA: TGTGCCAGCAGTGAGACAAGCGGACGCACAGATACGCAGTATTTT. Amino acids: CASSETSGRTDTQYF. The V and J genes are TRBV6-4 and TRBJ2-3, with a tentative D call TRBD2 (5 bases). Trimming left V 3 bases short and J 1 base short, with 11 bases between. Germline CDR1 and CDR2: MRHNA and SNTAGT. The CDR3 runs to 15 residues.

J is TRBJ1-4 and V is TRBV7-9, with 7 bases lining up with TRBD1. Germline lookup yields CDR1 SEHNR and CDR2 FQNEAQ (reference sequence). This CDR3 has 14 amino acids. V lost 5 bases to trimming and J lost 7 bases; unmatched junction nucleotides: 7. This chain's CDR3 is CASSAGTEIEKLFF. CDR3 in DNA: TGTGCCAGCAGCGCCGGGACAGAGATTGAAAAACTGTTTTTT. Supplemented by reference TRBV7-9 and TRBJ1-4, the full variable domain reads DTGVSQNPRHKITKRGQNVTFRCDPISEHNRLYWYRQTLGQGPEFLTYFQNEAQLEKSRLLSDRFSAERPKGSFSTLEIQRTEQGDSAMYLCASSAGTEIEKLFFGSGTQLSVL.